This record looks at one TCR beta chain sequence and its context. The naive CD8 subset, CD45RO-negative cells positively selected for CCR7, excluded terminally differentiated effector memory CD45RA+ cells. These data come from a study of shared clonotypes between healthy human individuals. This CDR3 comprises 17 residues. Germline V lookup: CDR1 SGHVS, CDR2 FQNEAQ. V lost 4 bases, J lost 4 bases, and 9 bases stayed unmatched. Some clones are missing from TCRdb's copy, which holds only in-frame ones; the method was immunoSEQ multiplex PCR. Altogether about 2 million clones are present, approximately 94% being singletons, with the ten largest covering 1% to 1.5%.

This sequence joins TRBV7-8 and TRBJ2-1, with 11 bases that match TRBD1. Sequenced sample: naive CD8+ T cells sorted from blood. The sequence was collected from a man younger than 35 in good health. The CDR3: CASSSGQGALFYNEQFF. CDR3 DNA: TGTGCCAGCAGCTCTGGACAGGGGGCCTTGTTTTACAATGAGCAGTTCTTC.